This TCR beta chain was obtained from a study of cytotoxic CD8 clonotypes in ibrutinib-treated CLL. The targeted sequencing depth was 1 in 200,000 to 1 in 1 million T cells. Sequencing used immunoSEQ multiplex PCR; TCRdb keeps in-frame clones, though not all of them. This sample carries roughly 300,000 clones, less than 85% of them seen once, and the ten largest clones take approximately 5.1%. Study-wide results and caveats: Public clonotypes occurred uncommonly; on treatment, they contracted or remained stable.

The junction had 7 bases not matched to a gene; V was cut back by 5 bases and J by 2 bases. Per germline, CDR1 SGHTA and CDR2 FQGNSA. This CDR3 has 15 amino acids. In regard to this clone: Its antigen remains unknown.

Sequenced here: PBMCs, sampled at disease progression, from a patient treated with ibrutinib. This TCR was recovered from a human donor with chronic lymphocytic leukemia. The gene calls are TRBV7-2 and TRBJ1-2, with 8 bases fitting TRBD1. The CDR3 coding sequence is TGTGCCAGCAGCCGTACAGGGGGGATAAACTATGGCTACACCTTC. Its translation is CASSRTGGINYGYTF.